The sequence of this T cell receptor beta chain was determined in a study of cytomegalovirus exposure and HLA in healthy donors. Study-level points and caveats: Presence/absence analyses assumed roughly uniform sequencing depth across donors. The authors enumerated 150 to 200 TCR beta chains as linked to cytomegalovirus. The number of N-insertions in an Asian-associated ancestry cluster was reportedly below the roughly 620-donor mean in a later analysis. TRBV6-2, TRBV6-3 and some other V segments were excluded as indistinguishable.

Trimming took 3 bases from V and 0 from J, leaving 5 bases between them. The CDR3 is made up of 14 amino acids. The germline CDR1 and CDR2 sequences are LGHNA and YNFKEQ. For this clone: The antigen remains unidentified.

It was with 60 Vbeta and 13 Jbeta primers that the PCR ran. Profiling relied on immunoSEQ multiplex PCR, and the TCRdb table lists in-frame clones only, not all of them. The sample records about 130,000 clones, around 75% being singletons. This TCR derives from a man aged 30 to 45 in good health and CMV-seronegative. The rearrangement links TRBV4-2 to TRBJ1-4, with D unclear. The sequenced sample was PBMCs. The CDR3, as DNA: TGTGCCAGCAGCCAGTCAGCAACTAATGAAAAACTGTTTTTT. This translates into CASSQSATNEKLFF.